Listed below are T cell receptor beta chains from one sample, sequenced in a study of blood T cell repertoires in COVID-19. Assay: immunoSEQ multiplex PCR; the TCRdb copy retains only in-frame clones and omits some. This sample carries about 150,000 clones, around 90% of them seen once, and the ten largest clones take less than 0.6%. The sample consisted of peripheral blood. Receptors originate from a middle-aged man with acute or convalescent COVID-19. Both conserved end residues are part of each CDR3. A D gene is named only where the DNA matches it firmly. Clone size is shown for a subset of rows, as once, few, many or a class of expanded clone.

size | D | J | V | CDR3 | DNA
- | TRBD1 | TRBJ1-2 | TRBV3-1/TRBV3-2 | CASSQTLLGEDRGELFNYGYTF | TGTGCCAGCAGCCAAACATTATTAGGAGAGGACAGGGGCGAACTTTTTAACTATGGCTACACCTTC
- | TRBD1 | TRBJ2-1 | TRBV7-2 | CASTDRGLYNEQFF | TGTGCCAGCACCGACAGGGGGCTCTACAATGAGCAGTTCTTC
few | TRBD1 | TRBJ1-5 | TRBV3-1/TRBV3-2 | CASSRAGTGANQPQHF | TGTGCCAGCAGCCGCGCCGGGACAGGGGCCAATCAGCCCCAGCATTTT
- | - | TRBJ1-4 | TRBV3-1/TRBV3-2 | CASSQTDREKLFF | TGTGCCAGCAGCCAAACCGACAGGGAAAAACTGTTTTTT
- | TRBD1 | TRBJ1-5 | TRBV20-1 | CSASKEGGADQPQHF | TGCAGTGCTAGTAAGGAAGGGGGCGCGGATCAGCCCCAGCATTTT
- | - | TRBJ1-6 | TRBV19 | CASSHDYSFYNSPLHF | TGTGCCAGCTCTCACGATTACAGCTTCTATAATTCACCCCTCCACTTT
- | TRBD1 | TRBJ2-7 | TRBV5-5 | CASSLVPGQGPYEQYF | TGTGCCAGCAGCTTGGTTCCGGGACAGGGCCCCTACGAGCAGTACTTC
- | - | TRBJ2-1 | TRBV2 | CASTQYNEQFF | TGTGCCAGCACCCAGTACAATGAGCAGTTCTTC
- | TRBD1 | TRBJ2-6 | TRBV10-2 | CASSSRGQGSVGGANVLTF | TGCGCCAGCAGCTCCCGCGGACAGGGGTCTGTTGGAGGGGCCAACGTCCTGACTTTC
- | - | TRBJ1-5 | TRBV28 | CASSSDWTPDNQPQHF | TGTGCCAGCAGTTCCGACTGGACTCCCGACAATCAGCCCCAGCATTTT
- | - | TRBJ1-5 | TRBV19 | CASSTREGNSNQPQHF | TGTGCCAGTAGTACCCGGGAGGGAAATAGCAATCAGCCCCAGCATTTT
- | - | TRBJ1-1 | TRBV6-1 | CASSEAAGQFQGNTEAFF | TGTGCCAGCAGTGAAGCGGCAGGGCAGTTTCAGGGTAACACTGAAGCTTTCTTT
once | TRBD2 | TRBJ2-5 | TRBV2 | CASTQGGGGRARETQYF | TGTGCCAGCACCCAAGGGGGCGGCGGGAGGGCCAGGGAGACCCAGTACTTC
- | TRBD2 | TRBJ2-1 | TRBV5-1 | CASSPPGLASEQFF | TGCGCCAGCAGCCCCCCGGGACTAGCTAGTGAGCAGTTCTTC
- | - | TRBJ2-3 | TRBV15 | CATSRGGRTDTQYF | TGTGCCACCAGCAGAGGGGGGAGGACAGATACGCAGTATTTT
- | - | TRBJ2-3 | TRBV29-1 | CSVERAGDTQYF | TGCAGCGTTGAAAGAGCGGGAGATACGCAGTATTTT
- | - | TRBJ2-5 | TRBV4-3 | CASSQGLAGSRQYF | TGCGCCAGCAGCCAAGGCCTGGCGGGGTCCAGACAGTACTTC
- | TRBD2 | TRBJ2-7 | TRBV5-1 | CASSSTSGRGEQYF | TGCGCCAGCAGCTCGACTAGCGGACGGGGCGAGCAGTACTTC
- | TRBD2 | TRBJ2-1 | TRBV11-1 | CASSFGLAEYNEQFF | TGTGCCAGCAGCTTTGGCCTAGCGGAATACAATGAGCAGTTCTTC
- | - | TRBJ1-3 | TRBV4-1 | CASSQPGSSGNTIYF | TGCGCCAGCAGCCAGCCGGGGAGCTCTGGAAACACCATATATTTT
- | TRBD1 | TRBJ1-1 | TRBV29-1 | CSVTGTGSGGNEAFF | TGCAGCGTAACCGGGACAGGGAGTGGGGGTAATGAAGCTTTCTTT
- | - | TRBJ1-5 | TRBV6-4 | CASSEQGNQPQHF | TGTGCCAGCAGTGAGCAGGGCAATCAGCCCCAGCATTTT
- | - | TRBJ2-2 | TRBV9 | CASSPPPRTTGELFF | TGTGCCAGCAGCCCCCCCCCTAGAACGACCGGGGAGCTGTTTTTT
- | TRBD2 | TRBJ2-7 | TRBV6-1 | CASSVAGGTTFSYEQYF | TGTGCCAGCAGTGTAGCGGGGGGTACTACCTTCTCCTACGAGCAGTACTTC
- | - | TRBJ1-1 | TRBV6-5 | CASRSGILNTEAFF | TGTGCCAGTCGTTCAGGGATTTTAAACACTGAAGCTTTCTTT
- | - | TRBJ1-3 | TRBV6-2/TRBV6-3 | CASSYGSSGNTIYF | TGTGCCAGCAGTTACGGGAGCTCTGGAAACACCATATATTTT
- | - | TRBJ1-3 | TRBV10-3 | CAISNGQGNTIYF | TGTGCCATCAGCAACGGACAAGGAAACACCATATATTTT
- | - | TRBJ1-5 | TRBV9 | CASSAFWALYSNQPQHF | TGTGCCAGCAGCGCCTTTTGGGCCCTATATAGCAATCAGCCCCAGCATTTT
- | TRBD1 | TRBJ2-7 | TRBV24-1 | CATSDGGQGDREQYF | TGTGCCACCAGTGATGGAGGACAGGGGGACCGAGAGCAGTACTTC
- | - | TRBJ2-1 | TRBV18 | CASSPVGGPYNEQFF | TGTGCCAGCTCACCGGTCGGAGGGCCCTACAATGAGCAGTTCTTC
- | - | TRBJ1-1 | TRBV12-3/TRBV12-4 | CASSFEATEAFF | TGTGCCAGCAGTTTCGAGGCGACTGAAGCTTTCTTT
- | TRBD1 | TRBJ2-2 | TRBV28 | CASRVTGDTGELFF | TGTGCCAGCAGGGTGACAGGGGACACCGGGGAGCTGTTTTTT
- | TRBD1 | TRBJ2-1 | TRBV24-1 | CATRGQGATNEQFF | TGTGCCACCAGGGGACAGGGGGCGACTAATGAGCAGTTCTTC
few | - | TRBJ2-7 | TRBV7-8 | CASSARGPHEQYF | TGTGCCAGCAGCGCACGAGGGCCCCACGAGCAGTACTTC
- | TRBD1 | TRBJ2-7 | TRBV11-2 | CASTGTGYEQYF | TGTGCCAGTACCGGGACAGGGTACGAGCAGTACTTC
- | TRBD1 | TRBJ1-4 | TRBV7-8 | CASSLASGGGARNEKLFF | TGTGCCAGCAGCTTAGCCTCGGGAGGGGGCGCCCGGAATGAAAAACTGTTTTTT
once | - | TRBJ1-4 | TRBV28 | CASRTYEKLFF | TGTGCGTCGAGGACTTATGAAAAACTGTTTTTT
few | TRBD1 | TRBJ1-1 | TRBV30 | CACSQQGGTEAFF | TGTGCCTGCTCTCAACAGGGGGGGACTGAAGCTTTCTTT
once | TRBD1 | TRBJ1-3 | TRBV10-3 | CAISETTGGSGNTIYF | TGTGCCATCAGCGAAACAACAGGGGGTTCTGGAAACACCATATATTTT
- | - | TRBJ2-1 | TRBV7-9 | CASSPPRGGSYNEQFF | TGTGCCAGCAGCCCCCCCCGAGGGGGCTCCTACAATGAGCAGTTCTTC
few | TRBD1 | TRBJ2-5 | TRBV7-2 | CASSFGLTGETQYF | TGTGCCAGCAGCTTTGGCCTGACAGGGGAGACCCAGTACTTC
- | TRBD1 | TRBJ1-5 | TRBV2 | CASSIHGTGFWAQHF | TGTGCCAGCAGTATCCACGGGACAGGGTTTTGGGCCCAGCATTTT
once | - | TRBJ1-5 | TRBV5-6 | CASSLDDRSRDQPQHF | TGTGCCAGCAGCTTGGATGACAGGTCTAGGGATCAGCCCCAGCATTTT
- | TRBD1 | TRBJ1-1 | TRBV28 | CASSFSGGTEAFF | TGTGCCAGCAGTTTTTCAGGGGGCACTGAAGCTTTCTTT
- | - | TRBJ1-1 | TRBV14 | CASSRHTEAFF | TGTGCCAGCAGCCGGCACACTGAAGCTTTCTTT
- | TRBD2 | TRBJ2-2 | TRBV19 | CASRWGLAGGYTGELFF | TGTGCCAGCAGATGGGGACTAGCGGGGGGCTACACCGGGGAGCTGTTTTTT
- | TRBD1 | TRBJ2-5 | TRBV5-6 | CASSLVQDRYQETQYF | TGTGCCAGCAGCTTGGTCCAGGACAGGTACCAAGAGACCCAGTACTTC
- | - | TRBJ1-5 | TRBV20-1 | CSASGQINQPQHF | TGCAGTGCTAGTGGACAGATCAATCAGCCCCAGCATTTT
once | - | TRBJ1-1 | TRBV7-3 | CASSPGGQRNTEAFF | TGTGCCAGCAGCCCCGGGGGGCAGAGAAACACTGAAGCTTTCTTT
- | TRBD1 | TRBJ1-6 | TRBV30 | CAWGDRDDSPLHF | TGTGCCTGGGGGGACAGGGATGATTCACCCCTCCACTTT
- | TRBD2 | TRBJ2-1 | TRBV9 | CASSAGTSGSGEQFF | TGTGCCAGCAGCGCCGGGACTAGCGGGAGCGGTGAGCAGTTCTTC
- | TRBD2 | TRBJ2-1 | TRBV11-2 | CASSVAGGPLEQFF | TGTGCCAGCAGCGTAGCGGGGGGGCCTCTTGAGCAGTTCTTC
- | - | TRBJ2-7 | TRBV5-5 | CASSEIQGRAYEQYF | TGTGCCAGCAGCGAGATCCAGGGGCGGGCCTACGAGCAGTACTTC
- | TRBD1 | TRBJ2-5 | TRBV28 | CASKYRRTGGLGETQYF | TGTGCCAGCAAATATCGACGGACAGGGGGCTTGGGAGAGACCCAGTACTTC
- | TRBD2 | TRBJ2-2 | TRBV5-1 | CASSPTSGGYGTGELFF | TGCGCCAGCAGCCCGACTAGCGGGGGGTATGGCACCGGGGAGCTGTTTTTT